A selection of T cell receptor beta chains follows, all from one sample in a study of neurological immune-mediated disorders. Each CDR3 protein is one row after TCRdb ran MiXCR on the 5' RACE reads. The sample contains some 65,000 distinct CDR3 sequences, over 4% of which appear only once. The sequenced sample was PBMCs. All receptors come from a man between 45 and 60 years old with multiple sclerosis. Both conserved end residues are trimmed from each CDR3. Fields, in order: V gene, J gene, CDR3 protein.

TRBV28	TRBJ2-1	ASSLSSGPSYNEQF
TRBV12-3/TRBV12-4	TRBJ1-1	ASSHDTGVNTEAF
TRBV5-1	TRBJ2-2	ASSLAAANTGELF
TRBV20-1	TRBJ1-5	SRGGGGNQPQH
TRBV15	TRBJ2-1	ATSRDIIGPLARSYNEQF
TRBV5-1	TRBJ2-1	ASSPSLGGRYNEQF
TRBV20-1	TRBJ1-2	SARGGGQGPSYGYT
TRBV4-1	TRBJ1-5	ASSPGQGVYQPQH
TRBV12-3/TRBV12-4	TRBJ2-3	ASRRDRTDTQY
TRBV10-2	TRBJ2-3	ASSEDIVHTQY
TRBV11-2	TRBJ2-4	ASSLADRVDIQY
TRBV12-3/TRBV12-4	TRBJ2-2	ASSFGLAGGGELF
TRBV11-2	TRBJ2-3	ASSAGDTQY
TRBV3-1	TRBJ2-4	ASSQESGFSTGNIQY
TRBV5-5	TRBJ1-1	ASSSHTGAPEAF
TRBV5-1	TRBJ2-3	ASSLENLRDTQY
TRBV9	TRBJ1-2	ASSVDPGQPYGYT
TRBV2	TRBJ2-1	ASSGLAGGPGEQF
TRBV5-1	TRBJ2-1	ASSLPSGGVYNEQF
TRBV5-5	TRBJ1-2	ASSTTDNYGYT
TRBV13	TRBJ2-5	ASTRYQETQY
TRBV20-1	TRBJ1-5	SARVPRGGQPQH
TRBV18	TRBJ2-5	AIRPNRDRGNLFDETQY
TRBV7-2	TRBJ2-2	ASSPGLAGPRTGELF
TRBV12-3/TRBV12-4	TRBJ2-2	ASSLGGYTGELF
TRBV5-5	TRBJ1-4	ASSGRADEKLF
TRBV12-3/TRBV12-4	TRBJ2-2	ASTTFNRGGRLF